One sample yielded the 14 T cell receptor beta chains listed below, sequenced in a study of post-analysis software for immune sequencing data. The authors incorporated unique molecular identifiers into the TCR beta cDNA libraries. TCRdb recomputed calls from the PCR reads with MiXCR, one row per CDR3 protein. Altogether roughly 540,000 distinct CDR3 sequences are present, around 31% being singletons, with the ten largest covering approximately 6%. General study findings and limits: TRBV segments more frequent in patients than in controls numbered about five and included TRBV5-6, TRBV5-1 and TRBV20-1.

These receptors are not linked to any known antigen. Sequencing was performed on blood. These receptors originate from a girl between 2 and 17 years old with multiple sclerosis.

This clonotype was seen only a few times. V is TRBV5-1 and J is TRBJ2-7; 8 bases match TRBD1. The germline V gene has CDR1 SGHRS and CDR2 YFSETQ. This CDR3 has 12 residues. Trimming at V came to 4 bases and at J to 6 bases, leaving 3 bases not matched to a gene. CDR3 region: CASSPGQGEQYF. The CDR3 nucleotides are TGCGCCAGCAGCCCCGGACAGGGCGAGCAGTACTTC.

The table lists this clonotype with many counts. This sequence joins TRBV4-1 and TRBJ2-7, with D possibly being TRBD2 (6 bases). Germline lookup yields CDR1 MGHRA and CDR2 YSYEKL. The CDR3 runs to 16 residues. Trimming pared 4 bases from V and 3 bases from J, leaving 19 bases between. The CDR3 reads CASSLLNSWRVYEQYF. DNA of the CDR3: TGCGCCAGCAGCCTTTTAAATAGCTGGAGGGTCTACGAGCAGTACTTC.

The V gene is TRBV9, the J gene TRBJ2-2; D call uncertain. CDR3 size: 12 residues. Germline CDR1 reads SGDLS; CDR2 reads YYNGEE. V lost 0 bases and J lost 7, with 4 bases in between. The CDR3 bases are TGTGCCAGCAGCGTAGAAGGCGGGGAGCTGTTTTTT. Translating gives CASSVEGGELFF.

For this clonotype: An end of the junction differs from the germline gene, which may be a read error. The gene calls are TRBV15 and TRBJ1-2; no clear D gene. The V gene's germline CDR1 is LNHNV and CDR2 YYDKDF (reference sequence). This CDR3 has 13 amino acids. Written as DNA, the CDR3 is TGTGCCACCAGCAGAGACCACCTTGGTGGCCACACCTTC. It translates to CATSRDHLGGHTF.

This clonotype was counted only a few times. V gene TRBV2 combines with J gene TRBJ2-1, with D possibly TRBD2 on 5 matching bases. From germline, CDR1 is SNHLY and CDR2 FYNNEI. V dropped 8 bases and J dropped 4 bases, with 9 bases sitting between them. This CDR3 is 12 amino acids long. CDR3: CASAGIYNEQFF. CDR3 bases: TGTGCCAGCGCCGGGATATACAATGAGCAGTTCTTC.

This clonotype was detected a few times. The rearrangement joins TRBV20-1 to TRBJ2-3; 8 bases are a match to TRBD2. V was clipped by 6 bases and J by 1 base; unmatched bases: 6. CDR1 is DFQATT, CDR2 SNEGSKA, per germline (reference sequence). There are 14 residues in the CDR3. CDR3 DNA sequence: TGCAGTGCACCTCCTAGCGGGCGCACAGATACGCAGTATTTT. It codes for CSAPPSGRTDTQYF.

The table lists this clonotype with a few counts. The CDR3 is CASSPPVAGGSDTQYF. The CDR3 nucleotides read TGTGCCAGCAGCCCACCCGTAGCGGGGGGGTCAGATACGCAGTATTTT. The rearrangement links TRBV7-8 to TRBJ2-3; 11 bases match TRBD2. Germline V gene sequence: CDR1 SGHVS, CDR2 FQNEAQ. V lost 5 bases, J lost 4 bases, and 8 bases stayed unmatched. This CDR3 region has 16 residues.

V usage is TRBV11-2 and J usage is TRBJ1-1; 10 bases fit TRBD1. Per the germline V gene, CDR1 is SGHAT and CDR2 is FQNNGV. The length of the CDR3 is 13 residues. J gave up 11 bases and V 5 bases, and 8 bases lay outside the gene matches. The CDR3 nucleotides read TGTGCCAGCAGCACGCGACAGGGGGCTCCGGCTTTCTTT. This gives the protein CASSTRQGAPAFF.

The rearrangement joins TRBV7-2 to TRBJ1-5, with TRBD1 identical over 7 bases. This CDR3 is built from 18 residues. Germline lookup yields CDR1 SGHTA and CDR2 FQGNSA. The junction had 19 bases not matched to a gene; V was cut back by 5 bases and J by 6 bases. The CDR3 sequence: CASSNKDWAGQLGQPQHF. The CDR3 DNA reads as TGTGCCAGCAGCAACAAGGACTGGGCGGGACAGTTAGGTCAGCCCCAGCATTTT.

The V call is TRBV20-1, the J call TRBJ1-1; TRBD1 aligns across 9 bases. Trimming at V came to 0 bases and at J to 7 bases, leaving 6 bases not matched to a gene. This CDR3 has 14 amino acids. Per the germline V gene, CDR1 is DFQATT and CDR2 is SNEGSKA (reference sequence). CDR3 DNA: TGCAGTGCTAGAGATGGACAGGGGCGGTTTGAAGCTTTCTTT. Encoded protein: CSARDGQGRFEAFF.

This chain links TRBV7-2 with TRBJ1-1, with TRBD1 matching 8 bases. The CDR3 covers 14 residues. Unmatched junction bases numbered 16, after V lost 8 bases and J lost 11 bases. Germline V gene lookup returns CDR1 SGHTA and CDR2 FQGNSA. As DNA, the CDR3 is TGTGCCAGCCCATCCCTTCTGGGACAGGCGGGGGCTTTCTTT. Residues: CASPSLLGQAGAFF.

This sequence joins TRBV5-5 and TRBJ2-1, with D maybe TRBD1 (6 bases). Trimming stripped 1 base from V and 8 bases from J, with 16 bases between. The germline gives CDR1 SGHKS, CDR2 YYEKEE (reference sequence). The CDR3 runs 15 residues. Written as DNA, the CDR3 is TGTGCCAGCAGCTTGCACACAGGGAGTCAAGATGAGCAGTTCTTC. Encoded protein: CASSLHTGSQDEQFF. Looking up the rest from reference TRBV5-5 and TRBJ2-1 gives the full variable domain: DAGVTQSPTHLIKTRGQQVTLRCSPISGHKSVSWYQQVLGQGPQFIFQYYEKEERGRGNFPDRFSARQFPNYSSELNVNALLLGDSALYLCASSLHTGSQDEQFFGPGTRLTVL.

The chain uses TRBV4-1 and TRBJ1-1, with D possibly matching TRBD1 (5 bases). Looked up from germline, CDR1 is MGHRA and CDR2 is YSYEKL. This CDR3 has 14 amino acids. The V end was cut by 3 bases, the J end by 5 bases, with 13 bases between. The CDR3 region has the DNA TGCGCCAGCAGCCACCCGAGCCAGGGAACTGAAGCTTTCTTT. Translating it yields CASSHPSQGTEAFF.

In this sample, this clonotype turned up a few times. CDR3: CSASSGLNYEQYF. The CDR3 DNA sequence: TGCAGTGCTAGCTCGGGGCTCAACTACGAGCAGTACTTC. The V gene is TRBV20-1, the J gene TRBJ2-7, with D tentatively TRBD1 or TRBD2 (5 bases each). Deletions cut 3 bases from V and 3 bases from J, with 12 bases between. Germline V lookup: CDR1 DFQATT, CDR2 SNEGSKA (reference sequence). The CDR3 has 13 amino acids.